Sequencing of this TCR beta chain was carried out in a study of vaccination and CD4 T cells after COVID-19. Treatment described: approximately nine-day PBMC culture with coronavirus spike peptide pools or control peptides (ViraFEST assay). An unexposed donor provided the CD4+ T cells, which were collected before the COVID-19 pandemic (2011-2018). Sequencing of cultured CD4+ T cell DNA used the Oncomine TCR Beta short-read assay. The authors extracted genomic DNA from cultured CD4+ T cells. TCRdb called the PCR reads again in MiXCR, with one record for every CDR3 protein. Of some 7,000 distinct CDR3 sequences listed, approximately 50% are singletons. A note on this clonotype: Its antigen is still unknown.

The TCR was taken from a human donor in good health. Source material: CD4+ T cells from blood, cultured in vitro.

The DNA of the CDR3 is TGTGCCAGCAGCTTAGTTCCAGCGGGGGGGTTCGGGGAGCAGTACTTC. As protein: CASSLVPAGGFGEQYF. The genes are TRBV7-2 and TRBJ2-7, with 10 positions matching TRBD2. Germline CDR1 SGHTA, CDR2 FQGNSA. The CDR3 has 16 residues. J lost 7 bases, V lost 1 base, and 10 bases had no gene match.